The 16 T cell receptor beta chains in this list originate from one sample, sequenced in a study of blood T cell repertoires in COVID-19. The repertoire was sequenced with immunoSEQ multiplex PCR; TCRdb's copy has only in-frame clones and lacks some. The sample lists tens of thousands of clones, approximately 88% seen once, with about 2.5% in the top ten. What was sequenced was peripheral blood. These receptors came from a man aged 50 to 60 with acute or convalescent COVID-19.

The chain recombines TRBV10-1 with TRBJ2-3; TRBD2 matches at 9 bases. The CDR3 is 16 amino acids. Looked up from germline, CDR1 is WNHNN and CDR2 is SYGVQD (reference sequence). With 6 bases clipped from V and 3 bases from J, the junction kept 10 bases outside the gene matches. CDR3 coding DNA: TGCGCCAGCAGGGATGGAGCGGGAGGAGGGACAGATACGCAGTATTTT. This translates into CASRDGAGGGTDTQYF.

The chain combines TRBV7-2 with TRBJ1-5; 8 bases agree with TRBD1. CDR3 length equals 14 residues. Trimming took 4 bases from V and 5 from J; bases not matched to a gene: 4. The germline V gene encodes CDR1 SGHTA and CDR2 FQGNSA. CDR3 in amino acids: CASSSDRVYQPQHF. In nucleotides, the CDR3 is TGTGCCAGCAGCTCGGACAGGGTTTATCAGCCCCAGCATTTT. The full variable domain, completed using reference TRBV7-2 and TRBJ1-5, is GAGVSQSPSNKVTEKGKDVELRCDPISGHTALYWYRQSLGQGLEFLIYFQGNSAPDKSGLPSDRFSAERTGGSVSTLTIQRTQQEDSAVYLCASSSDRVYQPQHFGDGTRLSIL.

The chain combines TRBV7-2 with TRBJ1-6, with D perhaps matching TRBD1 (6 bases). This CDR3 is 14 amino acids long. Germline CDR1 SGHTA, CDR2 FQGNSA. Trimming removed 4 bases at V and 10 bases at J, with 14 bases between. The CDR3 DNA reads as TGTGCCAGCAGCTCTCTCAGGGGCCACTCACCCCTCCACTTT. Translated: CASSSLRGHSPLHF.

The gene calls are TRBV12-2 and TRBJ1-2; the DNA was not used to check the table's D call, TRBD1. TRBV12-2 is shown as a pseudogene. The CDR3 sequence is 16 residues long. CDR3 in amino acids: CASRLKGALANYGYTF. In DNA, the CDR3 is TGTGCAAGTCGCTTAAAGGGGGCTCTAGCTAACTATGGCTACACCTTC.

The J gene is TRBJ2-2, the V gene TRBV19, with 10 bases aligning to TRBD2. The V segment lost 7 bases and the J segment 5 bases; nucleotides outside the gene matches: 13. Per the germline V gene, CDR1 is LNHDA and CDR2 is SQIVND (reference sequence). The CDR3 runs 17 residues. CDR3 sequence: CASTKTAGGLGTGELFF. CDR3 DNA sequence: TGTGCCAGTACCAAGACAGCGGGAGGGCTGGGGACCGGGGAGCTGTTTTTT.

This clone has more than one count but fewer than ten. The chain uses TRBV18 and TRBJ1-5; 7 bases line up with TRBD1. CDR1 and CDR2 from the germline V gene are KGHSH and LQKENI. Germline trimming cut 3 bases from V and 4 bases from J; bases unmatched to any gene: 3. There are 14 residues in the CDR3. The CDR3 protein is CASSPGQANQPQHF. DNA of the CDR3: TGTGCCAGCTCACCTGGACAGGCAAATCAGCCCCAGCATTTT.

CDR3 loop: CASSLEAGGLTEAFF. The CDR3 bases are TGCGCCAGCAGCTTGGAGGCAGGGGGCTTGACTGAAGCTTTCTTT. The chain uses TRBV5-1 and TRBJ1-1; 8 bases agree with TRBD1. The CDR3 covers 15 residues. Per germline, CDR1 SGHRS and CDR2 YFSETQ. The V and J ends lost 0 bases and 5 bases, in that order; junction bases with no gene match: 6. Supplemented by reference TRBV5-1 and TRBJ1-1, the full variable domain reads KAGVTQTPRYLIKTRGQQVTLSCSPISGHRSVSWYQQTPGQGLQFLFEYFSETQRNKGNFPGRFSGRQFSNSRSEMNVSTLELGDSALYLCASSLEAGGLTEAFFGQGTRLTVV.

The chain combines TRBV4-1 with TRBJ1-5, with D perhaps matching TRBD1 (5 bases). Germline values: CDR1 MGHRA, CDR2 YSYEKL. The CDR3 covers 15 residues. Trimming shortened V by 4 bases and J by 6 bases, and 16 bases separated the two germline ends. In DNA, the CDR3 is TGCGCCAGCAGCCTTCAAGTGCAGGGCGGTCAGCCCCAGCATTTT. Translation gives CASSLQVQGGQPQHF.

The chain recombines TRBV27 with TRBJ2-3; D call uncertain. The CDR3 loop spans 14 amino acids. Deletions cut 2 bases from V and 2 bases from J, with 8 bases between. Germline assignment: CDR1 MNHEY and CDR2 SMNVEV (reference sequence). CDR3 region: CASSLKPSTDTQYF. In DNA, the CDR3 is TGTGCCAGCAGTTTAAAGCCGTCCACAGATACGCAGTATTTT.

This clone was seen a single time. The V gene is TRBV5-1, the J gene TRBJ1-4; possibly TRBD1 for D (6 bases). This CDR3 contains 13 residues. Looked up from germline, CDR1 is SGHRS and CDR2 is YFSETQ. V dropped 0 bases and J dropped 8 bases, with 8 bases sitting between them. The CDR3 reads CASSLDREEKLFF. The CDR3 DNA reads as TGCGCCAGCAGCTTGGACAGGGAGGAAAAACTGTTTTTT.

This chain uses TRBV7-2 with TRBJ2-2; 12 bases line up with TRBD2. The trim removed 5 bases at V and 4 bases at J, leaving 5 bases unmatched. The CDR3 has 16 amino acids. Germline lookup yields CDR1 SGHTA and CDR2 FQGNSA. The CDR3, as DNA: TGTGCCAGCAGCAAGACTAGCGGGAGTCGCACCGGGGAGCTGTTTTTT. It specifies CASSKTSGSRTGELFF.

This chain uses TRBV28 with TRBJ1-1; a weak D match, TRBD1 (5 bases). Trimming cost V 2 bases and J 7 bases, with 14 bases left between them. Germline V lookup: CDR1 MDHEN, CDR2 SYDVKM. The CDR3 loop spans 14 amino acids. DNA of the CDR3: TGTGCCAGCAGTTTAGTCCCAGGGATGGGTGAAGCTTTCTTT. This sequence encodes CASSLVPGMGEAFF.

This clone was counted once. The chain has TRBV9 and TRBJ1-2; D is perhaps TRBD1 (6 bases). The V and J ends lost 3 bases and 5 bases respectively, with 14 bases between them. The CDR3 extends over 14 amino acids. The germline gives CDR1 SGDLS, CDR2 YYNGEE. CDR3 loop: CASSEGGAQYGYTF. Here the CDR3 DNA reads TGTGCCAGCAGCGAGGGGGGGGCCCAGTATGGCTACACCTTC. Full variable domain (rest looked up from reference TRBV9 and TRBJ1-2): DSGVTQTPKHLITATGQRVTLRCSPRSGDLSVYWYQQSLDQGLQFLIQYYNGEERAKGNILERFSAQQFPDLHSELNLSSLELGDSALYFCASSEGGAQYGYTFGSGTRLTVV.

The rearrangement joins TRBV5-4 to TRBJ1-1; 7 bases fit TRBD1. The V gene's germline CDR1 is SGHNT and CDR2 YYREEE (reference sequence). The CDR3 is 14 residues long. Trimming at V came to 2 bases and at J to 4 bases, leaving 5 bases not matched to a gene. The CDR3 loop reads CASSLKTGPTEAFF. CDR3 DNA sequence: TGTGCCAGCAGCTTAAAGACAGGGCCCACTGAAGCTTTCTTT.

This clone showed up just a few times. This rearrangement joins TRBV7-8 to TRBJ1-5; D may be TRBD1 (5 bases). V was shortened by 5 bases and J by 6 bases, with 11 bases between the two germline ends. In germline, CDR1 is SGHVS, CDR2 FQNEAQ. CDR3 length equals 13 residues. CDR3 protein: CASSPADSQPQHF. The CDR3 nucleotides read TGTGCCAGCAGCCCCGCCGACAGTCAGCCCCAGCATTTT.

The chain is built from TRBV25-1 and TRBJ1-1, with TRBD1 as a possible D gene (5 bases). Germline CDR1 reads MGHDK; CDR2 reads SYGVNS. CDR3 length: 14 residues. Trimming cost V 5 bases and J 1 base, with 11 bases left between them. The CDR3: CASSSPGGNTEAFF. The CDR3 nucleotides read TGTGCCAGCAGTTCACCGGGGGGGAACACTGAAGCTTTCTTT.